The 11 T cell receptor beta chains below come from one sample, sequenced in a study of tumor and adjacent non-tumor tissue in lung cancer. No cell sorting was done before RNA was extracted from the tissue. TCRbeta libraries were built with three rounds of nested PCR, modified from ARM-PCR. TCRdb ran MiXCR on the multiplex PCR reads and lists one entry per CDR3 protein. The sample carries around 210,000 distinct CDR3 sequences, less than 80% recorded once. Sequencing input: lung tumor tissue. These receptor sequences come from a man aged 60-69 years with non-small cell lung cancer.

For this clonotype: Compared with germline, one end of the junction differs, possibly owing to a read error. The chain carries TRBV20-1 and TRBJ2-3; D is ambiguous. Per germline, CDR1 DFQATT and CDR2 SNEGSKA (reference sequence). This CDR3 is built from 14 residues. CDR3 protein: CSASGIADTDTQYF. The CDR3 DNA follows: TGCAGTGCTTCAGGAATTGCCGACACAGATACGCAGTATTTC.

About this clonotype: Mismatch with germline at one junction end may stem from a read error. J is TRBJ2-5 and V is TRBV5-1; TRBD1 might be the D (5 bases). The CDR3 has 14 amino acids. Per germline, CDR1 SGHRS and CDR2 YFSETQ. As DNA, the CDR3 is TGCACCAGCAGCCCAGGACACCCCCAAGAGACCCAGTACTTC. This translates into CTSSPGHPQETQYF.

On this clonotype itself: At one end, the junction sequence differs from germline, possibly due to a read error. The chain recombines TRBV6-6 with TRBJ2-7; D uncertain. Germline assignment: CDR1 MNHNY and CDR2 SVGAGI (reference sequence). The CDR3 length is 13 residues. The CDR3 here is CTSSSQASYEQYF. CDR3 DNA: TGTACCAGTAGTTCCCAGGCCTCCTACGAGCAGTACTTC.

Notes on this clonotype: A much larger clone differs by one base, so this may be a read error. This chain uses TRBV6-2 or TRBV6-3 with TRBJ2-7; TRBD2 is a possible D gene (6 bases). In germline, CDR1 is MNHEY, CDR2 SVGEGT. The CDR3 runs to 14 residues. The CDR3 DNA reads TGTGCCAGCAATCTAGCGTCAAGGTTCTACAAGCAGTACTTC. Translation gives CASNLASRFYKQYF.

As to this clonotype: This is likely a read error, given that the CDR3 carries no conserved phenylalanine or tryptophan at its end. This rearrangement joins TRBV6-5 to TRBJ2-1; 11 positions match TRBD2. Unmatched junction bases numbered 8, after V lost 6 bases and J lost 10 bases. The CDR3 is 14 residues long. From germline, CDR1 is MNHEY and CDR2 SVGAGI. The DNA of the CDR3 is TGTGCCAGCAGGGTAGCGGGAGGGTCCAGGGAGCAGTTCCTC. Its translation: CASRVAGGSREQFL.

Remarks on this clonotype: This CDR3 fails to terminate in the conserved phenylalanine or tryptophan, so it likely reflects a read error. Here the CDR3 reads CASGIAGGSYGQYI. The CDR3 DNA reads TGTGCCAGCGGCATAGCGGGAGGGTCCTACGGGCAGTACATC. This chain uses TRBV6-6 with TRBJ2-7; 11 bases are a match to TRBD2. CDR1 MNHNY and CDR2 SVGAGI come from the germline V gene (reference sequence). This CDR3 has 14 residues.

On this clonotype itself: This clone may be a read error of a much larger clone one base away. The chain joins TRBV5-1 to TRBJ1-4; 10 bases line up with TRBD1. This CDR3 is 16 amino acids long. Germline V gene sequence: CDR1 SGHRS, CDR2 YFSETQ. The CDR3 loop is CASSRGQGGTNEILFF. The CDR3 nucleotides are TGCGCCAGCAGCAGAGGACAGGGGGGGACTAATGAAATACTGTTTTTT.

This sequence joins TRBV4-2 and TRBJ1-1; no clear D. From germline, CDR1 is LGHNA and CDR2 YNFKEQ. V shed 2 bases and J shed 4 bases, with 2 bases lying between them. CDR3 length: 11 amino acids. CDR3 nucleotides: TGTGCCAGCAGCCAACTCACTGAAGCTTTCTTT. This sequence encodes CASSQLTEAFF.

As to this clonotype: One end of the junction fails to match germline, which may point to a read error. The rearrangement links TRBV20-1 to TRBJ2-1; 13 bases are a match to TRBD2. CDR1 is DFQATT, CDR2 SNEGSKA, per germline (reference sequence). The CDR3 extends over 17 amino acids. The CDR3 bases are TGTAGTGCTATCGGGACTAGCGGGACCTACACCAACAATGAGCGGTTCTTC. This gives the protein CSAIGTSGTYTNNERFF.

The CDR3 DNA sequence: TGTGCCAGCAGTTATCAGACAGTTCGGTCCTACGAGCAGTACTTC. This translates into CASSYQTVRSYEQYF. The rearrangement joins TRBV6-6 to TRBJ2-7; a weak D match, TRBD1 (5 bases). V gave up 3 bases and J gave up 1 base, with 13 bases separating them. Germline V gene sequence: CDR1 MNHNY, CDR2 SVGAGI (reference sequence). The CDR3 consists of 15 residues.

Comment on this clonotype: The junction differs from germline at one of its ends, possibly a read error. The chain recombines TRBV6-6 with TRBJ1-5; 9 bases are shared with TRBD1. The CDR3 covers 17 residues. Germline values: CDR1 MNHNY, CDR2 SVGAGI (reference sequence). CDR3 sequence: CVSSYPTGGKGNQPQHF. CDR3 sequence (DNA): TGTGTCAGCAGTTACCCGACAGGGGGGAAGGGCAATCAGCCCCAGCATTTT.